This TCR beta chain appears in the sequencing data of a study of OX40 agonist ivuxolimab in advanced cancers. Turning to the study itself: Ivuxolimab is a fully human IgG2 antibody that activates OX40 (CD134). Recorded diagnoses for dose-escalation patients were hepatocellular carcinoma, melanoma, renal cell or head and neck cancer. Subjects had a mean age of about 57 years, with a range of about 20 to 85; more than 75% were male.

Germline CDR1 and CDR2: MNHEY and SMNVEV (reference sequence). The CDR3 runs to 13 residues. In the case of this clone: At one boundary the junction diverges from the germline segment, which might be a read error.

The table came from immunoSEQ multiplex PCR; TCRdb's copy has only in-frame clones and leaves some out. The sample includes 40,000 to 60,000 clones, 70% to 90% of them seen just once. The sequencing here drew on CD4+ or CD8+ T cells sorted from blood, taken in a trial of the OX40 agonist ivuxolimab. This chain uses TRBV27 with TRBJ1-5; D unresolved. This clonotype originated in an adult with an advanced solid tumor such as melanoma, head and neck, liver or kidney cancer. CDR3 protein: CASSLVVNRPQHF. As DNA, the CDR3 is TGTGCCAGCAGTTTAGTAGTCAATCGGCCCCAGCATTTT.